The T cell receptor beta chain under discussion was sequenced for a study of blood T cell repertoires in COVID-19. The assay was immunoSEQ multiplex PCR, and TCRdb's table has in-frame clones only and misses some. The sample includes some 50,000 clones, approximately 90% of them seen just once. Per germline, CDR1 SGHNT and CDR2 YENEEA. CDR3 length equals 18 residues. The J segment lost 3 bases and the V segment lost 5 bases, leaving 12 bases of the junction unmatched. V usage is TRBV11-3 and J usage is TRBJ1-6, with 8 nucleotides matching TRBD1. The receptor's source is a man aged 40-49 years with acute or convalescent COVID-19. Input material: peripheral blood. CDR3 in DNA: TGTGCCAGCAGCCCCAGGGGCGACGGGACAGGCTATAATTCACCCCTCCACTTT. It yields the protein CASSPRGDGTGYNSPLHF.